A single sample gave rise to the 21 T cell receptor beta chains below, sequenced in a study of response to subunit inactivated influenza vaccine. TCRdb processed the RT-PCR reads anew with MiXCR; each CDR3 protein has one entry. The sample has around 200,000 distinct CDR3 sequences, roughly 8.7% seen once; the top ten hold under 13%. Sample: non-naive T cells sorted from PBMCs, taken on the day of vaccination. The receptor set was obtained from a man aged 45-60 years who received an inactivated influenza vaccine.

The table lists this clonotype with many counts. The chain combines TRBV29-1 with TRBJ2-1; 7 bases fit TRBD2. Trimming cost V 1 base and J 3 bases; bases outside gene matches: 9. In germline, CDR1 is SQVTM, CDR2 ANQGSEA. The CDR3 totals 16 residues. Here the CDR3 reads CSVEGDLAEHYNEQFF. CDR3 nucleotide sequence: TGCAGCGTTGAAGGCGATCTAGCGGAGCACTACAATGAGCAGTTCTTC.

The rearrangement links TRBV6-2 or TRBV6-3 to TRBJ2-5; no clear D gene. Between the trimmed V and J ends, which lost 5 bases and 1 base, there was a span of 11 bases. The germline V gene has CDR1 MNHEY and CDR2 SVGEGT. This CDR3 is 14 amino acids long. The CDR3 spells CASSHPAPQETQYF. In DNA form, the CDR3 reads TGTGCCAGCAGTCACCCAGCCCCCCAAGAGACCCAGTACTTC.

At least ten counts were recorded for this clonotype. The rearrangement links TRBV20-1 to TRBJ1-4; D gene uncertain. In germline, CDR1 is DFQATT, CDR2 SNEGSKA (reference sequence). The V gene lost 5 bases and the J gene lost 3 bases, with 7 bases spanning the gap. This CDR3 is 12 amino acids long. DNA of the CDR3: TGCAGTGCTGAGGGTCCTAATGAAAAACTGTTTTTT. Its translation: CSAEGPNEKLFF.

This clonotype was recorded at least ten times. This chain uses TRBV15 with TRBJ2-1; D is unclear. The germline CDR1 and CDR2 sequences are LNHNV and YYDKDF (reference sequence). This CDR3 region has 16 residues. Trimming removed 0 bases at V and 0 bases at J, with 9 bases between. The CDR3 is CATSRDWLSSYNEQFF. The CDR3 nucleotides read TGTGCCACCAGCAGAGATTGGTTGAGCTCCTACAATGAGCAGTTCTTC. The full variable domain, its missing parts supplied by reference TRBV15 and TRBJ2-1, is DAMVIQNPRYQVTQFGKPVTLSCSQTLNHNVMYWYQQKSSQAPKLLFHYYDKDFNNEADTPDNFQSRRPNTSFCFLDIRSPGLGDTAMYLCATSRDWLSSYNEQFFGPGTRLTVL.

The table lists this clonotype with a few counts. The J gene is TRBJ1-1, the V gene TRBV4-3, with D possibly TRBD1 on 5 matching bases. Trimming pared 0 bases from V and 4 bases from J, leaving 15 bases between. Germline CDR1 is LGHNA and CDR2 is YSLEER. This CDR3 is built from 16 residues. Here the CDR3 reads CASSQEVGGGSTEAFF. The CDR3 DNA reads TGCGCCAGCAGCCAAGAGGTGGGGGGGGGTAGCACTGAAGCTTTCTTT.

The V call is TRBV5-6, the J call TRBJ2-3; D is ambiguous. V was pared by 1 base and J by 2 bases, with 8 bases between. The V gene's germline CDR1 is SGHDT and CDR2 YYEEEE. The CDR3 is 14 amino acids. The CDR3 sequence: CASSLSGHTDTQYF. The DNA for the CDR3 is TGTGCCAGCAGCTTGTCCGGGCACACAGATACGCAGTATTTT.

This chain's CDR3 is CATSPGRGQRAQYF. The CDR3 DNA is TGTGCCACCAGTCCGGGTCGGGGACAAAGGGCCCAGTACTTC. The chain has TRBV15 and TRBJ2-5, with D perhaps TRBD1 (6 bases). Germline-derived CDR1 and CDR2 are LNHNV and YYDKDF (reference sequence). V was cut by 6 bases and J by 9 bases, with 20 bases left in between. The CDR3 sequence is 14 residues long.

This clonotype was observed a handful of times. This chain uses TRBV7-9 with TRBJ1-1; TRBD1 aligns across 7 bases. Germline trimming cut 1 base from V and 1 base from J; bases unmatched to any gene: 6. CDR1 and CDR2 (germline): SEHNR, FQNEAQ (reference sequence). The CDR3 is 16 residues long. The CDR3 protein is CASSLGQGGWNTEAFF. The CDR3 coding sequence is TGTGCCAGCAGCTTAGGACAGGGAGGTTGGAACACTGAAGCTTTCTTT. Full variable domain (missing parts from reference TRBV7-9 and TRBJ1-1): DTGVSQNPRHKITKRGQNVTFRCDPISEHNRLYWYRQTLGQGPEFLTYFQNEAQLEKSRLLSDRFSAERPKGSFSTLEIQRTEQGDSAMYLCASSLGQGGWNTEAFFGQGTRLTVV.

With respect to this clonotype: Just one base apart from a much larger clone, this may be a read error. The rearrangement uses TRBV5-6 and TRBJ2-5, with a possible D match to TRBD1 (6 bases). Deletions cut 2 bases from V and 10 bases from J, with 15 bases between. The CDR3 is 13 residues long. Per germline, CDR1 SGHDT and CDR2 YYEEEE. The CDR3 sequence is CASSLTTGKNQYF. In DNA, the CDR3 is TGTGCCAGCAGCTTAACAACAGGGAAGAACCAGTACTTC.

This rearrangement joins TRBV2 to TRBJ1-4, with 8 bases that match TRBD1. The V gene's germline CDR1 is SNHLY and CDR2 FYNNEI. Unmatched junction bases numbered 11, after V lost 7 bases and J lost 7 bases. CDR3 length: 15 residues. The CDR3, as DNA: TGTGCCAGCACCAAAATGGGGACAGGCGGTGAAAAACTGTTTTTT. Translating it yields CASTKMGTGGEKLFF. Filled out from reference TRBV2 and TRBJ1-4, the complete variable domain reads EPEVTQTPSHQVTQMGQEVILRCVPISNHLYFYWYRQILGQKVEFLVSFYNNEISEKSEIFDDQFSVERPDGSNFTLKIRSTKLEDSAMYFCASTKMGTGGEKLFFGSGTQLSVL.

This clonotype was picked up many times. V usage is TRBV3-1 and J usage is TRBJ2-3; 8 bases agree with TRBD2. The CDR3 covers 17 residues. The germline V gene encodes CDR1 LGHDT and CDR2 YNNKEL (reference sequence). The V gene end was trimmed by 5 bases and the J gene end by 1 base; junction bases not matched to a gene: 11. The CDR3 region is CASSYTSAGGGTDTQYF. In DNA, the CDR3 is TGTGCCAGCAGCTATACAAGTGCGGGGGGCGGCACAGATACGCAGTATTTT.

The rearrangement joins TRBV4-3 to TRBJ1-6, with D maybe TRBD1 (6 bases). Trimming left V 3 bases short and J 9 bases short, with 12 bases between. This CDR3 region has 14 residues. Germline V gene sequence: CDR1 LGHNA, CDR2 YSLEER. DNA for the CDR3: TGCGCCAGCAGCCATACAGGGTTCGGTTCACCCCTCCACTTT. Translated, it gives CASSHTGFGSPLHF.

The table lists this clonotype with a few counts. V usage is TRBV7-2 and J usage is TRBJ1-2; 8 bases fit TRBD1. The junction had 16 bases not matched to a gene; V was cut back by 0 bases and J by 4 bases. CDR1 is SGHTA and CDR2 is FQGNSA in the germline V gene. This CDR3 is 19 amino acids long. CDR3 amino acids: CASSLAVSAGGPLSYGYTF. CDR3 nucleotide sequence: TGTGCCAGCAGCTTAGCGGTTTCGGCAGGGGGCCCCCTGAGCTATGGCTACACCTTC.

This rearrangement joins TRBV4-1 to TRBJ2-7; D is unclear. Germline V gene lookup returns CDR1 MGHRA and CDR2 YSYEKL. The V end was cut by 0 bases, the J end by 3 bases, with 15 bases between. The CDR3 runs to 16 residues. The CDR3 DNA reads as TGCGCCAGCAGCCAAGATATGGGCAGTTGGGGCTACGAGCAGTACTTC. This translates into CASSQDMGSWGYEQYF.

The gene calls are TRBV6-5 and TRBJ2-5, with D unresolved. Trimming removed 2 bases at V and 1 base at J, with 8 bases between. CDR1 and CDR2 from the germline V gene are MNHEY and SVGAGI. This CDR3 spans 14 amino acids. The CDR3 reads CASSYVAGQETQYF. CDR3 coding DNA: TGTGCCAGCAGTTACGTCGCAGGCCAAGAGACCCAGTACTTC.

This clonotype was recorded a few times. This rearrangement joins TRBV6-2 or TRBV6-3 to TRBJ2-1; 10 bases match TRBD2. The trim removed 0 bases at V and 5 bases at J, leaving 13 bases unmatched. The germline V gene has CDR1 MNHEY and CDR2 SVGEGT. There are 19 residues in the CDR3. The CDR3: CASSYSTRLAGVDNNEQFF. The CDR3 nucleotides are TGTGCCAGCAGTTACTCGACGAGACTAGCGGGCGTAGATAACAATGAGCAGTTCTTC.

The rearrangement joins TRBV18 to TRBJ2-1; unclear D gene. The CDR3 has 12 amino acids. CDR1 and CDR2 from the germline V gene are KGHSH and LQKENI. Trimming removed 6 bases at V and 4 bases at J, with 7 bases between. CDR3 DNA sequence: TGTGCCAGCTCGATAGAATACAATGAGCAGTTCTTC. The encoded protein is CASSIEYNEQFF.

This clonotype appeared many times. This chain joins TRBV2 and TRBJ2-1, with 7 bases fitting TRBD1. Germline trimming cut 3 bases from V and 7 bases from J; bases unmatched to any gene: 6. The CDR3 has 14 amino acids. In germline, CDR1 is SNHLY, CDR2 FYNNEI. This chain's CDR3 is CASSDWDRRNEQFF. DNA of the CDR3: TGTGCCAGCAGTGACTGGGACAGAAGAAATGAGCAGTTCTTC.

The rearrangement uses TRBV6-1 and TRBJ1-6, with D tentatively TRBD1 (5 bases). With 6 bases removed from V and 5 bases from J, the gap between germline ends came to 14 bases. Germline V gives CDR1 MNHNS, CDR2 SASEGT. The CDR3 has 15 amino acids. The CDR3 reads CASSLWGGDNSPLHF. The CDR3 bases are TGTGCCAGCAGCCTTTGGGGAGGGGATAATTCACCCCTCCACTTT.

This clonotype has more than one count but fewer than ten. The chain uses TRBV11-2 and TRBJ2-7; weak D call: TRBD2 (5 bases). V gave up 0 bases and J gave up 0 bases, with 6 bases separating them. Germline V gene lookup returns CDR1 SGHAT and CDR2 FQNNGV. The CDR3 consists of 14 residues. CDR3 sequence reads: CASSLEAASYEQYF. CDR3 nucleotides: TGTGCCAGCAGCTTAGAAGCGGCCTCCTACGAGCAGTACTTC.

There are a few counts of this clonotype. V gene TRBV4-1 combines with J gene TRBJ1-2; 8 bases are a match to TRBD1. The CDR3 loop spans 15 amino acids. CDR1 is MGHRA and CDR2 is YSYEKL in the germline V gene. V lost 1 base to trimming and J lost 2 bases; unmatched junction nucleotides: 3. Written as DNA, the CDR3 is TGCGCCAGCAGCCAAGCTCCAGGGGGCAACTATGGCTACACCTTC. Amino acid sequence: CASSQAPGGNYGYTF.